This section outlines one TCR beta chain sequence together with its context. Trimming removed 5 bases at V and 5 bases at J, with 12 bases between. CDR1 and CDR2 from the germline V gene are MDHEN and SYDVKM. CDR3 length: 13 amino acids. The entry originates in a study of CD8 T cells in Susac syndrome. RNA, at roughly 0.5 to 1 ug, was reverse transcribed with random hexamers. TCRdb used MiXCR to reprocess the immunoSEQ multiplex PCR reads, holding one entry per CDR3 protein. The top ten clones hold roughly 0.14% of a sample with 210,000 or so distinct CDR3 sequences, over 90% of them seen once. Specimen: CD4+ T cells from PBMCs. J is TRBJ2-5 and V is TRBV28; tentative D call: TRBD2 (5 bases). This sequence originates from a human donor with Susac syndrome. The CDR3, as DNA: TGTGCCAGCAGTCCGCCCTGGAGGGAGACCCAGTACTTC. Its protein is CASSPPWRETQYF.